The rows below give T cell receptor beta chains drawn from one sample of a study of identical twins. TCRdb re-called the 5' RACE reads with MiXCR, one entry per CDR3 protein. The table shows some 630,000 distinct CDR3 sequences, with under 8.5% occurring only once. These data were also filed under a second study, of yellow fever vaccine responses in identical twins.

Sequencing was done on a sample of PBMCs. All receptors derive from a young woman in good health. CDR3s include the opening cysteine and the closing phenylalanine or tryptophan. The D gene is left open where the match is weak. Size tells how often a clone was seen (once, few, many) or the class of an expanded clone, and some rows leave it out.

v_gene: TRBV20-1; d_gene: -; j_gene: TRBJ1-1; abundance: -; CDR3nt: TGCAGTGTTCGGGAGGGTGAAGCTTTCTTT; CDR3aa: CSVREGEAFF
v_gene: TRBV7-8; d_gene: -; j_gene: TRBJ1-5; abundance: -; CDR3nt: TGTGCCAGCAGCCCTCCCCGACAGGCTAGCAATCAGCCCCAGCATTTT; CDR3aa: CASSPPRQASNQPQHF
v_gene: TRBV7-8; d_gene: TRBD1; j_gene: TRBJ2-7; abundance: -; CDR3nt: TGTGCCAGCAGCACAGACAGGGGGCCCTACGAGCAGTACTTC; CDR3aa: CASSTDRGPYEQYF
v_gene: TRBV29-1; d_gene: TRBD1; j_gene: TRBJ1-6; abundance: -; CDR3nt: TGCAGCGTTGGACAGGGAAATTCACCCCTCCACTTT; CDR3aa: CSVGQGNSPLHF
v_gene: TRBV11-2; d_gene: TRBD2; j_gene: TRBJ2-3; abundance: many; CDR3nt: TGTGCCAGCAAAATAGCGGGGGGGCCGGATACGCAGTATTTT; CDR3aa: CASKIAGGPDTQYF
v_gene: TRBV5-1; d_gene: -; j_gene: TRBJ1-5; abundance: many; CDR3nt: TGCGCCAGCCAGCCCCAGCATTTT; CDR3aa: CASQPQHF
v_gene: TRBV6-5; d_gene: -; j_gene: TRBJ2-5; abundance: few; CDR3nt: TGTGCCAGCAGTTACTCCCCGACAGGCCAAGAGACCCAGTACTTC; CDR3aa: CASSYSPTGQETQYF
v_gene: TRBV20-1; d_gene: -; j_gene: TRBJ2-7; abundance: few; CDR3nt: TGCAGTGCTCATATAACAGGCCGCTACGAGCAGTACTTC; CDR3aa: CSAHITGRYEQYF
v_gene: TRBV18; d_gene: -; j_gene: TRBJ2-3; abundance: -; CDR3nt: TGTGCCAGCTCACCCGGAGATACGCGGTATTTT; CDR3aa: CASSPGDTRYF
v_gene: TRBV7-8; d_gene: TRBD2; j_gene: TRBJ2-3; abundance: few; CDR3nt: TGTGCCAGCAGCCGGGGGAGTCGGCCTAGCGGGAGCACAGATACGCAGTATTTT; CDR3aa: CASSRGSRPSGSTDTQYF
v_gene: TRBV4-1; d_gene: TRBD1; j_gene: TRBJ2-3; abundance: few; CDR3nt: TGCGCCAGCAGCCAAGTAGGACAGGGGAAAGATACGCAGTATTTT; CDR3aa: CASSQVGQGKDTQYF
v_gene: TRBV11-2; d_gene: TRBD1; j_gene: TRBJ2-3; abundance: few; CDR3nt: TGTGCCAGCAGCTCCAGAGGTGGACAGGGCCCCGATACGCAGTATTTT; CDR3aa: CASSSRGGQGPDTQYF
v_gene: TRBV20-1; d_gene: TRBD2; j_gene: TRBJ2-2; abundance: many; CDR3nt: TGCAGTGCTAGGGAGGGACTATCGTCCGGGGAGCTGTTTTTT; CDR3aa: CSAREGLSSGELFF
v_gene: TRBV28; d_gene: TRBD2; j_gene: TRBJ2-1; abundance: many; CDR3nt: TGTGCCAGCAGTTTATATCGCCTAGCGGGAGGCCGAATGAATGAGCAGTTCTTC; CDR3aa: CASSLYRLAGGRMNEQFF
v_gene: TRBV7-8; d_gene: -; j_gene: TRBJ1-2; abundance: -; CDR3nt: TGTGCCAGCAGCTTTATGCAGAACAACTATGGCTACACCTTC; CDR3aa: CASSFMQNNYGYTF
v_gene: TRBV5-1; d_gene: TRBD2; j_gene: TRBJ2-3; abundance: few; CDR3nt: TGCGCCAGCAGTGGAGGAGCGGGAGCGAGCACAGATACGCAGTATTTT; CDR3aa: CASSGGAGASTDTQYF
v_gene: TRBV5-6; d_gene: -; j_gene: TRBJ2-3; abundance: -; CDR3nt: TGTGCCAGCAGCACCAACAGGGCCGCAGATACGCAGTATTTT; CDR3aa: CASSTNRAADTQYF
v_gene: TRBV9; d_gene: -; j_gene: TRBJ2-7; abundance: -; CDR3nt: TGTGCCAGCAGCGCAAATCCACTGAAAGGACGGGAAACCTACGAGCAGTACTTC; CDR3aa: CASSANPLKGRETYEQYF
v_gene: TRBV10-3; d_gene: -; j_gene: TRBJ2-5; abundance: few; CDR3nt: TGTGCCATCAGTACAAAGGGGGAGACCCAGTACTTC; CDR3aa: CAISTKGETQYF
v_gene: TRBV11-1; d_gene: TRBD1; j_gene: TRBJ1-1; abundance: many; CDR3nt: TGTGCCAGCAGTCCATACCGGGACAGGGGCCCTATGAACACTGAAGCTTTCTTT; CDR3aa: CASSPYRDRGPMNTEAFF
v_gene: TRBV10-3; d_gene: -; j_gene: TRBJ1-5; abundance: -; CDR3nt: TGTGCCATCACAGGGGATAGCAATCAGCCCCAGCATTTT; CDR3aa: CAITGDSNQPQHF
v_gene: TRBV20-1; d_gene: -; j_gene: TRBJ1-3; abundance: -; CDR3nt: TGCAGTGCTAGATCCAGCGGGGGTTCCTCTGGAAACACCATATATTTT; CDR3aa: CSARSSGGSSGNTIYF
v_gene: TRBV9; d_gene: -; j_gene: TRBJ1-3; abundance: few; CDR3nt: TGTGCCAGCAGCGTAGGAGGGGACTCCTCTGGAAACACCATATATTTT; CDR3aa: CASSVGGDSSGNTIYF
v_gene: TRBV28; d_gene: -; j_gene: TRBJ2-5; abundance: -; CDR3nt: TGTGCCAGCAGTTTGGCCGGCGGTGGGTCGACTGGGGAGACCCAGTACTTC; CDR3aa: CASSLAGGGSTGETQYF